The T cell receptor (beta chain) described here comes from a study of OX40 agonist ivuxolimab in advanced cancers. Overall study: Aged about 20 to 85 with a mean of roughly 63 years, they were around 79% male. General observations from the study: At 0.1 to 3.0 mg/kg and by week 6, clonal expansion occurred in CD4+ and CD8+ blood T cells.

The junction had 10 bases not matched to a gene; V was cut back by 5 bases and J by 5 bases. There are 15 residues in the CDR3. Germline V gene lookup returns CDR1 SEHNR and CDR2 FQNEAQ (reference sequence). Regarding this clone: Its antigen is still unknown.

Sequencing was performed with immunoSEQ multiplex PCR; in TCRdb, only in-frame clones are kept and a portion is missing. This sample carries 35,000 to 40,000 clones, around 86% of them seen once, and the ten largest clones take 32%. The source is an adult with an advanced solid tumor such as melanoma, head and neck, liver or kidney cancer. The J gene is TRBJ1-1, the V gene TRBV7-9; 8 nucleotides align to TRBD1. Specimen: CD4+ or CD8+ T cells sorted from blood, collected in a trial of the OX40 agonist ivuxolimab. CDR3 amino acids: CASSPRTGPGTEAFF. CDR3 nucleotides: TGTGCCAGCAGCCCAAGGACAGGGCCGGGGACTGAAGCTTTCTTT.